This is a list of T cell receptor beta chains from one sample in a study of CD8+ T cells in alopecia areata. TCRdb's copy holds only in-frame clones and misses some; the assay was immunoSEQ multiplex PCR. The sample records approximately 150,000 clones, about three fifths being singletons. Sequencing was carried out using CD4+ T cells sorted from blood. The receptors shown here come from a human donor in good health. Both conserved end residues are part of each CDR3. The D gene is left open where the match is weak. Not every row has a clone size; where given, it reads once, few, many or a size class.

.,TRBV23-1,TRBJ2-2,.,TGCGCCAGCAGCCTTCATTACACCGGGGAGCTGTTTTTT,CASSLHYTGELFF
.,TRBV30,TRBJ2-1,TRBD1,TGTGCCTGGAGGAGCACAGGGGGCAATGAGCAGTTCTTC,CAWRSTGGNEQFF
.,TRBV30,TRBJ2-1,TRBD2,TGTGCCTGGAGTGCAGGACTAGCTGGTGAGCAGTTCTTC,CAWSAGLAGEQFF
.,TRBV10-3,TRBJ1-3,.,TGTGCCATCAGTGAGATGGGGTTGACTGGAAACACCATATATTTT,CAISEMGLTGNTIYF
.,TRBV4-1,TRBJ2-1,TRBD2,TGCGCCAGCAGCCAAGGGGTGCTAGCGGGTGACAATGAGCAGTTCTTC,CASSQGVLAGDNEQFF
.,TRBV15,TRBJ2-7,.,TGTGCCACCAGCAGAGATTCCCACGAGCAGTACTTC,CATSRDSHEQYF
.,TRBV12-2,TRBJ2-7,.,TGTGCAAGTCGCTTAGCGGTGTGTAGGTTACCCCTCTATCTATCCTACGAGCAGTACTTC,CASRLAVCRLPLYLSYEQYF
few,TRBV28,TRBJ1-2,.,TGTGCCAGCAGTTCCACCACATCAAGATACTATGGCTACACCTTC,CASSSTTSRYYGYTF
.,TRBV7-2,TRBJ2-1,TRBD1,TGTGCCAGCAGCCTTCAGCCCGGGACAGGGGATGAGCAGTTCTTC,CASSLQPGTGDEQFF
.,TRBV5-6,TRBJ1-1,.,TGTGCCAGCAGCTTCGGGGCGACCAACCTTGAAGCTTTCTTT,CASSFGATNLEAFF